These 7 T cell receptor beta chains came from one sample sequenced in a study of blood T cell repertoires in COVID-19. Clones were read by immunoSEQ multiplex PCR, and TCRdb kept only the in-frame ones, dropping some. The sample consists of about 150,000 clones, 65% to 90% of them appearing once. Sequencing input: peripheral blood. These receptor sequences come from a man between 70 and 80 years old with acute or convalescent COVID-19.

The chain recombines TRBV6-6 with TRBJ2-7; D unresolved. Trimming left V 1 base short and J 0 bases short, with 10 bases between. Germline V gene lookup returns CDR1 MNHNY and CDR2 SVGAGI (reference sequence). The CDR3 length is 15 residues. CDR3: CASSYYLESSYEQYF. In DNA form, the CDR3 reads TGTGCCAGCAGTTACTACTTAGAGAGCTCCTACGAGCAGTACTTC.

This clone was detected a few times. V is TRBV3-1 (or the pseudogene TRBV3-2) and J is TRBJ2-1; 10 nucleotides agree with TRBD2. The junction had 13 bases not matched to a gene; V was cut back by 4 bases and J by 4 bases. This CDR3 comprises 18 residues. CDR1 is LGHDT and CDR2 is YNNKEL in the germline V gene (reference sequence). This CDR3 reads CASSPGAAGGPRYNEQFF. Written as DNA, the CDR3 is TGTGCCAGCAGCCCCGGGGCAGCGGGAGGGCCTAGGTACAATGAGCAGTTCTTC.

This sequence joins TRBV7-3 and TRBJ2-1, with 15 bases fitting TRBD2. V gave up 1 base and J gave up 9 bases; unmatched junction bases: 1. The CDR3 runs to 15 residues. Germline V gene lookup returns CDR1 SGHTA and CDR2 FQGTGA. The CDR3 is CASSLRTSGRVEQFF. CDR3 DNA: TGTGCCAGCAGCTTAAGGACTAGCGGGAGGGTTGAGCAGTTCTTC.

This clone has a handful of counts. The chain joins TRBV27 to TRBJ1-2; 9 nucleotides match TRBD1. The CDR3 extends over 13 amino acids. Germline CDR1 reads MNHEY; CDR2 reads SMNVEV (reference sequence). The ends lost 2 bases at V and 7 bases at J; junction bases unmatched: 2. CDR3: CASSLDRGFGYTF. The CDR3 DNA reads TGTGCCAGCAGTTTAGACAGGGGGTTTGGCTACACCTTC.

Only one count was recorded for this clone. The chain links TRBV29-1 to TRBJ2-6; D is ambiguous. The length of the CDR3 is 15 residues. CDR1 is SQVTM, CDR2 ANQGSEA, per germline. Trimming shortened V by 4 bases and J by 0 bases, and 10 bases separated the two germline ends. The CDR3 sequence: CSVVGSSSGANVLTF. The CDR3 nucleotides read TGCAGCGTTGTGGGCAGCAGCTCTGGGGCCAACGTCCTGACTTTC.

In this sample, this clone turned up once. The genes are TRBV19 and TRBJ2-1; D is undetermined. This CDR3 spans 15 amino acids. Germline CDR1 and CDR2: LNHDA and SQIVND (reference sequence). With 1 base removed from V and 2 bases from J, the gap between germline ends came to 9 bases. CDR3 nucleotide sequence: TGTGCCAGTAGTATAGGCAAGGCGGCCTACAATGAGCAGTTCTTC. Its translation: CASSIGKAAYNEQFF.

The chain recombines TRBV2 with TRBJ2-1; TRBD2 might be the D (6 bases). Trimming stripped 4 bases from V and 2 bases from J, with 12 bases between. The germline V gene has CDR1 SNHLY and CDR2 FYNNEI. This CDR3 spans 15 amino acids. The CDR3 region is CASSAFSGPYNEQFF. For the CDR3, the DNA is TGTGCCAGCAGTGCCTTTAGCGGACCCTACAATGAGCAGTTCTTC.